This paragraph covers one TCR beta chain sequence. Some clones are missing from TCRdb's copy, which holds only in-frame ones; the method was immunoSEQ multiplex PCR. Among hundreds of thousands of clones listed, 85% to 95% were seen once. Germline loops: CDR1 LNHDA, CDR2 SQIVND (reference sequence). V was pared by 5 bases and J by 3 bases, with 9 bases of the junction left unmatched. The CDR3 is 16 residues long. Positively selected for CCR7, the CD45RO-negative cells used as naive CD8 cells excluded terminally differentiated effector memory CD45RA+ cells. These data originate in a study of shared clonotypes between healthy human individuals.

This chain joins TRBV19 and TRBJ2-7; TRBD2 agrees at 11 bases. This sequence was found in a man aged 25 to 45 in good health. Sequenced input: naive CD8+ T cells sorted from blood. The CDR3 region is CASSPLTSGILYEQYF. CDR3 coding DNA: TGTGCCAGTAGTCCACTGACTAGCGGGATACTCTACGAGCAGTACTTC.